Each of the 5 T cell receptor beta chains below was sequenced from the same sample in a study of T cells in Graves' hyperthyroidism and ophthalmopathy. The CDR3 regions of TCR beta were amplified from RNA transcripts. The HTBI primer set drove a first-round RT-PCR of the TCR CDR3. Each CDR3 protein is one row after TCRdb ran MiXCR on the multiplex PCR reads. The sample records around 600,000 distinct CDR3 sequences, around 14% being singletons. The specimen was blood. The source of these receptors is a woman under 40 with Graves' hyperthyroidism.

This clonotype was seen repeatedly, ten times or more. The chain employs TRBV2 and TRBJ2-7, with 10 bases fitting TRBD1. J was trimmed by 4 bases and V by 8 bases; bases with no gene match: 11. Germline CDR1 reads SNHLY; CDR2 reads FYNNEI. This CDR3 has 15 amino acids. The CDR3 DNA reads as TGTGCCAGCTCGAGTGACAGGGGGCCGGTATACGAGCAGTACTTC. As protein: CASSSDRGPVYEQYF.

The chain uses TRBV19 and TRBJ2-1; 8 positions agree with TRBD1. CDR1 is LNHDA and CDR2 is SQIVND in the germline V gene (reference sequence). The CDR3 consists of 16 residues. The V gene end was trimmed by 6 bases and the J gene end by 2 bases; junction bases not matched to a gene: 9. Written as DNA, the CDR3 is TGTGCCAGTAGGGCTCAGGGGGCCTCCCCCTACAATGAGCAGTTCTTC. Amino acid sequence: CASRAQGASPYNEQFF.

In this sample, this clonotype turned up a few times. The chain is built from TRBV9 and TRBJ1-3; maybe TRBD1 (5 bases). In germline, CDR1 is SGDLS, CDR2 YYNGEE. CDR3 length equals 17 residues. The V end lost 0 bases, the J end lost 0 bases, and 13 bases lay between the germline ends. DNA of the CDR3: TGTGCCAGCAGCGTAGCCCCGGGACGGGGCTCTGGAAACACCATATATTTT. Protein: CASSVAPGRGSGNTIYF.

This clonotype has just a few counts. The V call is TRBV27, the J call TRBJ2-2; D ambiguous. The CDR3 is 13 residues long. The V end lost 3 bases, the J end lost 9 bases, and 11 bases lay between the germline ends. CDR1 is MNHEY and CDR2 is SMNVEV in the germline V gene (reference sequence). Here the CDR3 DNA reads TGTGCCAGCAGTTTTGGCAGTTCGCGGGAGCTGTTTTTT. It is translated as CASSFGSSRELFF.

This clonotype has a single count. J is TRBJ2-4 and V is TRBV4-1; 10 nucleotides align to TRBD2. Germline assignment: CDR1 MGHRA and CDR2 YSYEKL. The CDR3 is 17 residues long. V shed 3 bases and J 0 bases; nucleotides not matched to a gene: 5. As DNA, the CDR3 is TGCGCCAGCAGCCACCCACTAGCGGGATTAGCCAAAAACATTCAGTACTTC. Its translation: CASSHPLAGLAKNIQYF.